A selection of T cell receptor beta chains follows, all from one sample in a study of blood T cells in healthy people across ages. MiXCR, run by TCRdb on the 5' RACE reads, gives a single entry per CDR3 protein. The sample contains about 970,000 distinct CDR3 sequences, approximately 50% of which appear only once. The sample was blood. Every receptor here comes from a woman aged 60-70 years in good health. The CDR3 runs from the conserved cysteine through the conserved F or W. The order of the fields is V gene, J gene, CDR3 protein.

V: TRBV29-1
J: TRBJ2-3
CDR3: CSVGTAVDTQYF

V: TRBV7-2
J: TRBJ2-3
CDR3: CASSLEGSTSTDTQYF

V: TRBV24-1
J: TRBJ2-1
CDR3: CATSDSYARGNNEQFF

V: TRBV29-1
J: TRBJ2-5
CDR3: CSVVKQLKETQYF

V: TRBV4-1
J: TRBJ2-7
CDR3: CASGQEPGLGEQYF

V: TRBV27
J: TRBJ1-5
CDR3: CASSLYATGGNQPQHF

V: TRBV21-1
J: TRBJ2-1
CDR3: CASSKGVYNEQFF

V: TRBV4-1
J: TRBJ2-1
CDR3: CASSPYRGRTVEQFF

V: TRBV5-1
J: TRBJ1-1
CDR3: CASSLTGSGNTEAFF

V: TRBV10-3
J: TRBJ2-3
CDR3: CAISPTGGEITDTQYF

V: TRBV28
J: TRBJ2-6
CDR3: CASSFGRTSGANVLTF

V: TRBV7-2
J: TRBJ2-7
CDR3: CASSYTSGGTYEQYF

V: TRBV5-1
J: TRBJ1-6
CDR3: CASSTLIDSPLHF

V: TRBV25-1
J: TRBJ2-3
CDR3: CASSEPIQKDTQYF

V: TRBV3-1
J: TRBJ1-2
CDR3: CASSQAGAITYGYTF

V: TRBV11-2
J: TRBJ2-1
CDR3: CASSPPGNNEQFF

V: TRBV10-2
J: TRBJ1-5
CDR3: CATRQTTDQPQHF

V: TRBV28
J: TRBJ2-5
CDR3: CASSLLRGIQYF

V: TRBV19
J: TRBJ2-4
CDR3: CASSQRQAGSKNIQYF

V: TRBV7-2
J: TRBJ2-7
CDR3: CASSGLRSLYEQYF

V: TRBV13
J: TRBJ1-5
CDR3: CASSAPGGAQHF

V: TRBV12-3/TRBV12-4
J: TRBJ2-7
CDR3: CASRASGSSHEQYF

V: TRBV2
J: TRBJ1-5
CDR3: CASSEAVSNGQPQHF

V: TRBV7-9
J: TRBJ2-7
CDR3: CASSFGGGVEQYF

V: TRBV5-6
J: TRBJ1-1
CDR3: CASSSDWNTEAFF

V: TRBV7-2
J: TRBJ1-5
CDR3: CASSFGTGDSNQPQHF

V: TRBV6-6
J: TRBJ1-6
CDR3: CASTPQGNNSPLHF

V: TRBV20-1
J: TRBJ2-5
CDR3: CSALQGWAQETQYF

V: TRBV7-6
J: TRBJ2-7
CDR3: CASSVADGYEQYF

V: TRBV9
J: TRBJ2-1
CDR3: CASSDTTTVNNEQFF

V: TRBV7-2
J: TRBJ2-5
CDR3: CASSLDREAQETQYF

V: TRBV29-1
J: -
CDR3: CSVDRPGGGETQYF

V: TRBV6-5
J: TRBJ2-6
CDR3: CASSGAGANVLTF

V: TRBV6-2/TRBV6-3
J: -
CDR3: CASSYSASGRHEQYF

V: TRBV2
J: -
CDR3: CASRTGTGTYEQYF

V: TRBV10-3
J: TRBJ2-5
CDR3: CAIARGSQETQYF

V: TRBV28
J: TRBJ2-4
CDR3: CVSSPLQRLGAKNIQYF

V: TRBV12-3/TRBV12-4
J: TRBJ1-2
CDR3: CASSLDRGAFGYTF

V: TRBV12-3/TRBV12-4
J: TRBJ2-3
CDR3: CASSISRGPDTQYF

V: TRBV20-1
J: TRBJ2-7
CDR3: CSARVGVRRHGTGYEQYF

V: TRBV4-2
J: TRBJ2-7
CDR3: CASSQAGGEGEQYF

V: TRBV20-1
J: TRBJ2-7
CDR3: CSAEAGESSYEQYF

V: TRBV7-8
J: TRBJ2-7
CDR3: CASRYGLAVSYEQYF

V: TRBV18
J: TRBJ2-7
CDR3: CASSPPDSFYEQYF

V: TRBV24-1
J: TRBJ2-5
CDR3: CATSAPSQGLQETQYF

V: TRBV7-9
J: TRBJ1-6
CDR3: CASSGGVSSYNSPLHF

V: TRBV20-1
J: TRBJ2-4
CDR3: CSTFSEAKNIQYF

V: TRBV20-1
J: TRBJ2-7
CDR3: CSALGASGRASYEQYF

V: TRBV18
J: TRBJ2-7
CDR3: CASSPPAGPRGEQYF

V: TRBV7-2
J: TRBJ1-2
CDR3: CASSPEGTGVVYGYTF

V: TRBV2
J: TRBJ2-3
CDR3: CASSVQVGQGQRGDTQYF

V: TRBV7-8
J: TRBJ2-3
CDR3: CASSVLSGRWTDTQYF

V: TRBV28
J: -
CDR3: CASSLPTGGEQYF

V: TRBV2
J: TRBJ2-1
CDR3: CASSGLGPGYNEQFF

V: TRBV24-1
J: TRBJ2-5
CDR3: CATSDTRSRVETQYF